This T cell receptor (beta chain) was profiled in a study of T cell responses to AZD1222 COVID-19 vaccine (dated by TCRdb to the early 2020s). Regarding the study in general: AZD1222 recipients whose second dose came at about 4 weeks and those whose second dose came at about 12 weeks were combined into one group, since spike-specific TCR depth and breadth did not differ between the two schedules. Trial participants were enrolled by age into 18-55, 56-69 and 70-plus year subgroups, with roughly 160, 29 and 62 TCR-sequenced participants respectively. A total of 230 to 250 trial participants underwent TCR sequencing, of whom some 210 received two doses of AZD1222 and about 25 received two doses of the MenACWY control vaccine. Broader findings and caveats from the paper: The whole spike protein was spanned by vaccine-associated CD4 TCRs, and dominant responses were seen in regions 160-218 and 743-854. Conclusions about previously exposed vaccinees were limited because only six or seven AZD1222 recipients were SARS-CoV-2 seropositive at baseline. Because no day 14 peak-response samples were available, repertoires were characterized only after the peak T cell response. In the small 56-69-year group, the increase in depth fell short of significance, most likely because of low power. After two AZD1222 doses, spike-specific TCR breadth and depth were significantly higher than at day 0 and than in MenACWY recipients. Most participants were white British and females outnumbered males, and the authors suggested that clonal diversity may have been underestimated. Epitopes outside the regions mutated in the B.1.351 and B.1.1.7 variants were reportedly recognized by nearly half of the unique spike-specific TCRs.

This clone was recorded only once. The antigen it binds to is not known. Base qualities are not at hand, and no much larger clone is one base apart. The sample's time point label, decoded: baseline before first vaccination. The vaccinee samples were drawn from two UK trials, COV001 and COV002, one of which was a single-blind randomized controlled phase 2/3 trial testing AZD1222 (ChAdOx1 nCoV-19) in healthy adults. Trial participant PBMC samples were collected at day 0 and day 28 after the second dose for TCRbeta chain sequencing. CDR1 SGDLS and CDR2 YYNGEE are derived from the germline V gene. Ends trimmed: V by 0 bases, J by 10 bases; bases unmatched to a gene: 12. The CDR3 sequence holds 16 residues, the cysteine and phenylalanine included. Only the CDR3 region is kept as DNA, spanning 48 bases read in frame from base 1. The CDR3 regions of human TCRbeta chains were analyzed by immunosequencing. The original pipeline was this. Repertoire TCRs were checked for matches against a reference library of SARS-CoV-2-specific TCRs that had been generated using the MIRA antigen-specificity platform. Breadth was defined as the fraction of unique TCRs that were SARS-CoV-2-associated, and depth was defined as the fraction of total T cells that were SARS-CoV-2-associated. Using the MIRA data, each spike-specific TCR was assigned both to the spike region to which the TCR was reactive and to a CD4 or CD8 class. Log10-transformed breadth and depth values were compared by one-way ANOVA with Sidak's multiple comparisons tests. TCRdb mirrors the immuneACCESS table, restricted to in-frame sequences. Some clones are absent from its copies; in checked studies, under half trace to an unresolved V gene, and the reason for the others is unknown. V, J and clone size are those of that table, while D and trimming were read from the DNA. The sample table lists roughly 150,000 clones, around nine tenths of them with a count of one. Under 4% of the sample is in the top ten clones.

This receptor chain uses TRBV9 and TRBJ2-1; 8 nucleotides in the junction match TRBD2. The source of this sequence is an adult in good health. This specimen was peripheral blood, taken on day 0 of AZD1222 vaccination. The CDR3 protein: CASSVEGGRPDGEQFF. The sequenced DNA is TGTGCCAGCAGCGTAGAGGGCGGGAGGCCCGATGGGGAGCAGTTCTTC.